The next 16 T cell receptor beta chains were all read from a single sample in a study of PD-1 blockade in classical Hodgkin lymphoma. The time point: newly diagnosed, previously untreated cHL patient sample. Purification of CD4+ T cells from thawed PBMCs was performed via magnetic negative selection. TCRdb's table, derived via immunoSEQ multiplex PCR, lists solely in-frame clones and lacks some. This table holds 15,000 to 20,000 clones, about 85% found once. The sample was CD4+ T cells from blood. These receptors were obtained from a human donor with classical Hodgkin lymphoma.

V gene TRBV9 combines with J gene TRBJ2-7; 8 bases are shared with TRBD2. Germline trimming cut 0 bases from V and 0 bases from J; bases unmatched to any gene: 2. The CDR3 has 15 residues. Germline CDR1 is SGDLS and CDR2 is YYNGEE. CDR3 sequence: CASSVAGGSSYEQYF. The CDR3 DNA reads as TGTGCCAGCAGCGTAGCGGGGGGGAGCTCCTACGAGCAGTACTTC.

The genes are TRBV6-5 and TRBJ1-4; no firm D call. The V end lost 0 bases, the J end lost 7 bases, and 6 bases lay between the germline ends. The CDR3 loop spans 13 amino acids. Germline V lookup: CDR1 MNHEY, CDR2 SVGAGI. The CDR3 DNA reads TGTGCCAGCAGTTACTCGTCCGCTGAAAAACTGTTTTTT. It yields the protein CASSYSSAEKLFF.

Of note for this clone: Other DNA sequences in this specimen translate into the identical CDR3. V is TRBV5-1 and J is TRBJ1-1; TRBD1 might be the D (6 bases). Trimming stripped 4 bases from V and 4 bases from J, with 17 bases between. Germline V gene sequence: CDR1 SGHRS, CDR2 YFSETQ. The CDR3 is made up of 15 amino acids. In DNA, the CDR3 is TGCGCCAGCAGCACTTCGGGGGGCGCGGGCACTGAAGCTTTCTTT. This codes for CASSTSGGAGTEAFF.

The V gene is TRBV25-1, the J gene TRBJ2-7; D unclear. This CDR3 has 12 amino acids. The germline V and J ends were trimmed by 3 bases and 2 bases, with 5 bases remaining between them. Per germline, CDR1 MGHDK and CDR2 SYGVNS. For the CDR3, the DNA is TGTGCCAGCAGTGATCCGACCTACGAGCAGTACTTC. Residues: CASSDPTYEQYF.

The chain carries TRBV5-1 and TRBJ2-7; 11 nucleotides agree with TRBD2. This CDR3 is 13 amino acids long. With 6 bases clipped from V and 4 bases from J, the junction kept 3 bases outside the gene matches. Germline CDR1 and CDR2: SGHRS and YFSETQ. The CDR3 DNA reads as TGCGCCAGCAAAGTAGCGGGAGGGTACGAGCAGTACTTC. This gives the protein CASKVAGGYEQYF.

This clone was picked up a small number of times. The chain is built from TRBV19 and TRBJ2-7; 8 bases align to TRBD1. J gave up 1 base and V 4 bases, and 6 bases lay outside the gene matches. Germline V gene sequence: CDR1 LNHDA, CDR2 SQIVND (reference sequence). The CDR3 length is 15 residues. The CDR3 loop reads CASSTGQGSSYEQYF. CDR3 nucleotides: TGTGCCAGTAGTACCGGACAGGGATCTTCCTACGAGCAGTACTTC.

This chain links TRBV5-1 with TRBJ1-1, with 7 bases matching TRBD1. CDR1 SGHRS and CDR2 YFSETQ come from the germline V gene. The CDR3 is 14 amino acids. V shed 3 bases and J 4 bases; nucleotides not matched to a gene: 6. CDR3 amino acids: CASSSQGGSTEAFF. As DNA, the CDR3 is TGCGCCAGCAGCTCCCAGGGGGGTTCCACTGAAGCTTTCTTT.

The chain is built from TRBV11-2 and TRBJ1-5, with a weak D call TRBD1 (5 bases). Germline V gene lookup returns CDR1 SGHAT and CDR2 FQNNGV. Trimming removed 5 bases from V and 6 bases from J, with 11 bases in between. This CDR3 comprises 13 residues. CDR3 loop: CASSLREGQPQHF. The CDR3 DNA sequence: TGTGCCAGCAGCCTCAGGGAGGGTCAGCCCCAGCATTTT.

The chain recombines TRBV6-5 with TRBJ1-1; the match to TRBD1 covers 7 bases. The CDR3 is 14 residues long. In germline, CDR1 is MNHEY, CDR2 SVGAGI. Losses at the gene ends were 7 bases for V and 1 base for J; bases not matched to a gene: 6. In DNA form, the CDR3 reads TGTGCCAGCAAAACCGGGACAGCGAACACTGAAGCTTTCTTT. As protein: CASKTGTANTEAFF.

The table lists this clone with a few counts. The chain links TRBV2 to TRBJ1-5; no definite D call. The CDR3 covers 14 residues. The germline V gene has CDR1 SNHLY and CDR2 FYNNEI. Trimming took 3 bases from V and 2 from J, leaving 8 bases between them. The CDR3 coding sequence is TGTGCCAGCAGTGATGGCCCTGGCAATCAGCCCCAGCATTTT. Protein product: CASSDGPGNQPQHF.

About this clone itself: Other DNA sequences in the sample encode the same CDR3. V gene TRBV18 combines with J gene TRBJ2-1; D may be TRBD1 (6 bases). Germline V CDR1 and CDR2: KGHSH, LQKENI. Trimming left V 6 bases short and J 6 bases short, with 9 bases between. CDR3 size: 12 residues. CDR3 sequence: CASSPDSNEQFF. The CDR3 DNA sequence: TGTGCCAGCTCTCCGGACAGCAATGAGCAGTTCTTC.

This clone was observed a handful of times. This chain connects TRBV28 to TRBJ1-5; the D is unclear. The germline V gene encodes CDR1 MDHEN and CDR2 SYDVKM. CDR3 length: 12 amino acids. V lost 2 bases, J lost 6 bases, and 5 bases lay in between. CDR3 residues: CASSLIGQPQHF. The CDR3 nucleotides are TGTGCCAGCAGTTTAATCGGTCAGCCCCAGCATTTT.

The rearrangement links TRBV25-1 to TRBJ2-7, with D unresolved. This CDR3 comprises 14 residues. With 1 base removed from V and 2 bases from J, the gap between germline ends came to 9 bases. Germline V lookup: CDR1 MGHDK, CDR2 SYGVNS. The CDR3 DNA reads as TGTGCCAGCAGTGAATCGGGCAACACCTACGAGCAGTACTTC. Translating gives CASSESGNTYEQYF.

The J gene is TRBJ2-1, the V gene TRBV19; 9 bases map to TRBD1. The CDR3 consists of 12 residues. V shed 6 bases, J shed 7 bases, and the junction held 1 base outside the gene matches. Germline CDR1 LNHDA, CDR2 SQIVND (reference sequence). This CDR3 is CASRTGGNEQFF. Written as DNA, the CDR3 is TGTGCCAGTAGGACAGGGGGTAATGAGCAGTTCTTC.

The V call is TRBV6-1, the J call TRBJ2-1, with D perhaps given as TRBD1 or TRBD2 (7 bases each). V shed 2 bases and J shed 3 bases, with 11 bases lying between them. Germline V gene lookup returns CDR1 MNHNS and CDR2 SASEGT. The CDR3 covers 15 residues. The CDR3 DNA follows: TGTGCCAGCAGTGAACCAGGGGGGGTCTACAATGAGCAGTTCTTC. It encodes CASSEPGGVYNEQFF.

The chain combines TRBV10-2 with TRBJ1-1; D gene unclear. The CDR3 runs 16 residues. Germline V CDR1 and CDR2: WSHSY, SAAADI. With 2 bases removed from V and 1 base from J, the gap between germline ends came to 14 bases. CDR3 region: CASSEVVGMANTEAFF. The CDR3 coding sequence is TGCGCCAGCAGTGAGGTTGTGGGGATGGCGAACACTGAAGCTTTCTTT.